These 10 T cell receptor beta chains were all obtained from the same sample, sequenced in a study of OX40 agonist ivuxolimab in advanced cancers. Profiled with immunoSEQ multiplex PCR; TCRdb holds only in-frame clones, not every one. The sample holds about 150,000 clones, roughly 92% seen once. The sequences come from CD4+ or CD8+ T cells sorted from blood, collected in a trial of the OX40 agonist ivuxolimab. These receptors all come from an adult with an advanced solid tumor such as melanoma, head and neck, liver or kidney cancer.

This clone was observed a single time. The chain has TRBV7-2 and TRBJ2-1, with a tentative D call TRBD2 (5 bases). Germline CDR1 reads SGHTA; CDR2 reads FQGNSA. The CDR3 spans 15 residues. V dropped 3 bases and J dropped 9 bases, with 18 bases sitting between them. The DNA of the CDR3 is TGTGCCAGCAGCTTGAGGACGGGATCTGTCGGTGAGCAGTTCTTC. Residues: CASSLRTGSVGEQFF.

J is TRBJ1-5 and V is TRBV18; tentatively, D is TRBD1 (5 bases). From germline, CDR1 is KGHSH and CDR2 LQKENI. V shed 4 bases and J shed 0 bases, with 10 bases lying between them. The CDR3 loop spans 15 amino acids. The CDR3, as DNA: TGTGCCAGCTCACGGGGGTGGGATAGCAATCAGCCCCAGCATTTT. This encodes CASSRGWDSNQPQHF.

V gene TRBV7-5 combines with J gene TRBJ2-2; the D segment call TRBD2 is taken from the table without a DNA check. TRBV7-5 is shown as a pseudogene. The CDR3 length is 13 residues. CDR3 protein: CARSLEATGELFF. CDR3 DNA: TGTGCCAGAAGCCTCGAGGCCACCGGGGAGCTGTTTTTT.

The sample holds a few counts of this clone. Here the CDR3 reads CASSGSAGTEAFF. The CDR3 DNA reads TGTGCCAGCAGTGGGTCGGCTGGGACTGAAGCTTTCTTT. The gene calls are TRBV6-1 and TRBJ1-1; D gene ambiguous. Trimming stripped 4 bases from V and 5 bases from J, with 11 bases between. The CDR3 runs to 13 residues. Germline V gives CDR1 MNHNS, CDR2 SASEGT.

V and J are TRBV2 and TRBJ1-6, with 7 bases that match TRBD1. CDR1 SNHLY and CDR2 FYNNEI come from the germline V gene. With V trimmed by 7 bases and J by 8 bases, 14 bases remained unmatched. This CDR3 is built from 16 residues. CDR3: CASTLDMGQTYSPLHF. CDR3 bases: TGTGCCAGCACCCTGGATATGGGACAGACCTATTCACCCCTCCACTTT.

This clone was observed a single time. V and J are TRBV10-3 and TRBJ2-1, with 13 bases aligning to TRBD2. This CDR3 is built from 20 residues. The V gene's germline CDR1 is ENHRY and CDR2 SYGVKD. V trimming: 2 bases; J trimming: 6 bases; junction bases outside the gene matches: 16. CDR3 in amino acids: CAISELVSVLAGGPRNEQFF. DNA of the CDR3: TGTGCCATCAGTGAGCTGGTGTCGGTACTAGCGGGGGGGCCGCGCAATGAGCAGTTCTTC.

The chain has TRBV7-3 and TRBJ2-5; D gene uncertain. Trimming removed 2 bases at V and 1 base at J, with 5 bases between. This CDR3 spans 13 amino acids. The V gene's germline CDR1 is SGHTA and CDR2 FQGTGA. CDR3: CASSLPPQETQYF. CDR3 nucleotides: TGTGCCAGCAGCTTACCCCCCCAAGAGACCCAGTACTTC.

The chain combines TRBV5-1 with TRBJ2-1; TRBD2 aligns across 8 bases. The germline gives CDR1 SGHRS, CDR2 YFSETQ. This CDR3 has 15 amino acids. J lost 5 bases, V lost 4 bases, and 8 bases had no gene match. CDR3 protein: CASSVGVAGNNEQFF. The CDR3 nucleotides are TGCGCCAGCAGCGTCGGGGTAGCGGGAAACAATGAGCAGTTCTTC.

This clone was observed a single time. This chain links TRBV10-3 with TRBJ1-1; D possibly corresponds to TRBD1 (6 bases). Germline lookup yields CDR1 ENHRY and CDR2 SYGVKD. The CDR3 loop spans 16 amino acids. V lost 0 bases to trimming and J lost 3 bases, with 14 bases between them. Written as DNA, the CDR3 is TGTGCCATCAGTGAGTCGTGGGGGGGCGAATACACTGAAGCTTTCTTT. Encoded protein: CAISESWGGEYTEAFF.

The chain uses TRBV7-2 and TRBJ2-7; a possible D gene is TRBD2 (6 bases). The length of the CDR3 is 15 residues. V lost 1 base and J 4 bases, leaving 14 bases between the germline ends. The germline gives CDR1 SGHTA, CDR2 FQGNSA. CDR3 DNA: TGTGCCAGCAGCTTAGGACCGAACGGAGGGTACGAGCAGTACTTC. Its translation is CASSLGPNGGYEQYF.